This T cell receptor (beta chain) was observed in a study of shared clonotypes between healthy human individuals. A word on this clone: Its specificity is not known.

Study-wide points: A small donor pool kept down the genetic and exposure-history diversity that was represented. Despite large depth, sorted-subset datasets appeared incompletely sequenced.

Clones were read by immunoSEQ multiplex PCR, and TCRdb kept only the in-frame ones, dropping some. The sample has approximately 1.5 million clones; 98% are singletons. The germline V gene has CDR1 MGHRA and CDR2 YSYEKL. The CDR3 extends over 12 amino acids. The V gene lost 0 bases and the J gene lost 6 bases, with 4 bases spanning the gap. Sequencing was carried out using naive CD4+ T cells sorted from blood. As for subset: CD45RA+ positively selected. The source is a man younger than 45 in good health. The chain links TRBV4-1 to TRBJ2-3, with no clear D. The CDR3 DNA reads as TGCGCCAGCAGCCAAGACGGCGATACGCAGTATTTT. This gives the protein CASSQDGDTQYF.